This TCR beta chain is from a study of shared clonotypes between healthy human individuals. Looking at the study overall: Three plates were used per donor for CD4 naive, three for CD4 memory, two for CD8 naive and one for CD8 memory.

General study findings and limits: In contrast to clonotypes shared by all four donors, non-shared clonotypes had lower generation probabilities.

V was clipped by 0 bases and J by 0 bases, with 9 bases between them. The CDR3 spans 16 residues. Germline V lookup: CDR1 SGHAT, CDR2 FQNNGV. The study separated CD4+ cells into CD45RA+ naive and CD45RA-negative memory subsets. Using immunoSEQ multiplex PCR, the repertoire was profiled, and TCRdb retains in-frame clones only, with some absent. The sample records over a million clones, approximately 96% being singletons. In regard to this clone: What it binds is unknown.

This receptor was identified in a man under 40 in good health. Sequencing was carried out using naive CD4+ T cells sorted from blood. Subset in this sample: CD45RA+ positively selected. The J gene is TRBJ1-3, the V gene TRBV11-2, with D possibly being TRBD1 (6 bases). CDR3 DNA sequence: TGTGCCAGCAGCTTAGACCCGGACAGCTCTGGAAACACCATATATTTT. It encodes CASSLDPDSSGNTIYF.